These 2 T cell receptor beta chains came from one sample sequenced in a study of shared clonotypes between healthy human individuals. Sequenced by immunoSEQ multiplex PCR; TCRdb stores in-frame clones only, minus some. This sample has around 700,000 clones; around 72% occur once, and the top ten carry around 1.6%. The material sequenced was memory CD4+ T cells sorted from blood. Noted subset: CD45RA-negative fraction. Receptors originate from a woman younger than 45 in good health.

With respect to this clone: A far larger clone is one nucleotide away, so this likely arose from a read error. CDR3 amino acids: CSVELTGPLSYEQYF. In DNA, the CDR3 is TGCAGCGTTGAACTTACGGGGCCACTCAGCTACGAGCAGTACTTC. The chain joins TRBV29-1 to TRBJ2-7; D could derive from TRBD1 or TRBD2 (5 bases each). The CDR3 sequence is 15 residues long. The V gene's germline CDR1 is SQVTM and CDR2 ANQGSEA. Trimming cost V 2 bases and J 3 bases, with 17 bases left between them.

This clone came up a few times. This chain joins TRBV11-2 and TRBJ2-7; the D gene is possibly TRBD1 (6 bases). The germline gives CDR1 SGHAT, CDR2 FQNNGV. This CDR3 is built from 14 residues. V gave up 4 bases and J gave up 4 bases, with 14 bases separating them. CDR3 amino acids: CASSSLRGRYEQYF. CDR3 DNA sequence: TGTGCCAGCAGCTCACTCAGGGGACGGTACGAGCAGTACTTC.